Below are 18 T cell receptor beta chains sequenced from a single sample in a study of T-cell memory formation after mild COVID-19. TCRdb re-called the 5' RACE reads with MiXCR, one entry per CDR3 protein. Of under 300,000 distinct CDR3 sequences in the sample, 8% to 9% were seen once. The sequenced material came from PBMCs or a T cell subset sorted from them (not recorded which). The receptors shown here come from a man in his late teens or twenties who had mild COVID-19 (a few samples of this study predate the infection). Cell type and time point are not known.

This clonotype was counted ten times or more. This sequence joins TRBV5-6 and TRBJ2-5, with D perhaps assigned TRBD1 or TRBD2 (6 bases each). Trimming left V 4 bases short and J 4 bases short, with 14 bases between. Germline CDR1 and CDR2: SGHDT and YYEEEE. The CDR3 has 14 amino acids. DNA for the CDR3: TGTGCCAGCAGCCCACAGGGAGGTGGAGAGACCCAGTACTTC. This encodes CASSPQGGGETQYF.

CDR3 sequence (DNA): TGTGCCAGCAGACCCCATCCTTACAGGGGTGCGGACGAGCAGTACTTC. It is translated as CASRPHPYRGADEQYF. This rearrangement joins TRBV11-2 to TRBJ2-7, with TRBD1 matching 7 bases. The CDR3 is 16 residues long. V lost 6 bases and J lost 5; bases outside the gene matches: 16. Per germline, CDR1 SGHAT and CDR2 FQNNGV.

The rearrangement joins TRBV20-1 to TRBJ2-3; no reliable D call. V dropped 0 bases and J dropped 2 bases, with 3 bases sitting between them. This CDR3 comprises 12 residues. The germline gives CDR1 DFQATT, CDR2 SNEGSKA (reference sequence). The CDR3 loop is CSAREDTDTQYF. DNA of the CDR3: TGCAGTGCTAGAGAAGACACAGATACGCAGTATTTT.

This clonotype was detected ten times or more. This chain joins TRBV6-5 and TRBJ2-3; 9 nucleotides agree with TRBD2. CDR3 size: 15 residues. Germline values: CDR1 MNHEY, CDR2 SVGAGI. J was trimmed by 0 bases and V by 6 bases; bases with no gene match: 4. In DNA, the CDR3 is TGTGCCAGCAGGGCTAGCGGGGTTAGCACAGATACGCAGTATTTT. It is translated as CASRASGVSTDTQYF.

In this sample, this clonotype turned up many times. The chain links TRBV4-2 to TRBJ2-5, with TRBD1 matching 7 bases. V trimming: 5 bases; J trimming: 1 base; junction bases outside the gene matches: 10. The CDR3 is 16 residues long. Germline V lookup: CDR1 LGHNA, CDR2 YNFKEQ. CDR3 protein: CASSTVGPGGQETQYF. DNA for the CDR3: TGTGCCAGCAGCACCGTTGGGCCAGGGGGCCAAGAGACCCAGTACTTC.

This clonotype was recorded a few times. The rearrangement joins TRBV6-6 to TRBJ1-4, with a possible D match to TRBD1 (5 bases). Germline V gives CDR1 MNHNY, CDR2 SVGAGI (reference sequence). CDR3 length equals 16 residues. The V end was cut by 7 bases, the J end by 2 bases, with 17 bases between. CDR3 sequence: CASNQLRGRTNEKLFF. CDR3 nucleotide sequence: TGTGCCAGCAACCAACTGCGGGGCAGGACTAATGAAAAACTGTTTTTT.

This chain uses TRBV4-3 with TRBJ2-1; 7 bases fit TRBD2. Germline V gene lookup returns CDR1 LGHNA and CDR2 YSLEER. The CDR3 totals 15 residues. V dropped 4 bases and J dropped 3; count of bases not matched to a gene: 6. CDR3 sequence (DNA): TGCGCCAGCAGCCGCAGCGGGGAAAACTACAATGAGCAGTTCTTC. This translates into CASSRSGENYNEQFF.

This clonotype has a count of ten or more. This chain uses TRBV7-9 with TRBJ1-1; the match to TRBD1 covers 8 bases. Germline CDR1 reads SEHNR; CDR2 reads FQNEAQ (reference sequence). This CDR3 contains 16 residues. With V trimmed by 4 bases and J by 3 bases, 10 bases remained unmatched. DNA for the CDR3: TGTGCCAGCAGCTCCGACAGGGGTTATTTTTACACTGAAGCTTTCTTT. Its translation: CASSSDRGYFYTEAFF.

J is TRBJ2-2 and V is TRBV6-6; D gene unclear. Trimming took 8 bases from V and 6 from J, leaving 7 bases between them. The CDR3 runs 11 residues. Germline CDR1 reads MNHNY; CDR2 reads SVGAGI (reference sequence). The CDR3 reads CASDQAGELFF. The CDR3 DNA is TGTGCCAGCGATCAGGCCGGGGAGCTGTTTTTT.

Only a few counts were recorded for this clonotype. The chain carries TRBV30 and TRBJ1-1, with a possible D match to TRBD1 (5 bases). Trimming left V 6 bases short and J 11 bases short, with 25 bases between. This CDR3 contains 14 residues. Per germline, CDR1 GTSNPN and CDR2 SVGIG (reference sequence). The CDR3 here is CACPGVRDLTSAFF. The CDR3 bases are TGTGCCTGTCCCGGAGTACGGGACCTTACTAGTGCTTTCTTT.

This clonotype was seen at least ten times. The CDR3 region is CASSLYRDHEQYV. The CDR3 region has the DNA TGTGCCAGCAGTTTATACAGGGACCACGAGCAGTACGTC. The chain links TRBV27 to TRBJ2-7; a weak D match, TRBD1 (6 bases). The CDR3 length is 13 residues. Germline CDR1 reads MNHEY; CDR2 reads SMNVEV (reference sequence). V lost 1 base and J 5 bases, leaving 9 bases between the germline ends.

The V and J genes are TRBV12-3 or TRBV12-4 and TRBJ2-1; 9 bases map to TRBD2. With 5 bases clipped from V and 5 bases from J, the junction kept 10 bases outside the gene matches. The CDR3 extends over 16 amino acids. The CDR3 DNA reads as TGTGCCAGCAGTGAGGGACTAGCCGGTCTTAACAATGAGCAGTTCTTC. The encoded protein is CASSEGLAGLNNEQFF.

This clonotype was seen more than once but under ten times. V gene TRBV7-2 combines with J gene TRBJ2-3; 9 bases fit TRBD2. The CDR3 loop spans 13 amino acids. The V segment lost 8 bases and the J segment 2 bases; nucleotides outside the gene matches: 2. The V gene's germline CDR1 is SGHTA and CDR2 FQGNSA. In DNA form, the CDR3 reads TGTGCCAGCGCGGGGGGGACCACAGATACGCAGTATTTT. Its protein is CASAGGTTDTQYF. The variable domain in full, completed from reference TRBV7-2 and TRBJ2-3, reads GAGVSQSPSNKVTEKGKDVELRCDPISGHTALYWYRQSLGQGLEFLIYFQGNSAPDKSGLPSDRFSAERTGGSVSTLTIQRTQQEDSAVYLCASAGGTTDTQYFGPGTRLTVL.

The table lists this clonotype with a few counts. The V call is TRBV11-2, the J call TRBJ2-1; D gene unclear. Trimming removed 1 base from V and 8 bases from J, with 12 bases in between. The CDR3 totals 14 residues. Germline V CDR1 and CDR2: SGHAT, FQNNGV. CDR3 DNA sequence: TGTGCCAGCAGCTTAGGAAGGTTTGAGGATGAGCAGTTCTTC. As protein: CASSLGRFEDEQFF.

This clonotype was seen a few times. The chain has TRBV5-1 and TRBJ2-1, with a weak D call TRBD2 (6 bases). The CDR3 consists of 18 residues. Trimming removed 6 bases from V and 0 bases from J, with 22 bases in between. The germline CDR1 and CDR2 sequences are SGHRS and YFSETQ. CDR3 sequence: CASIKVPEGTLSYNEQFF. CDR3 DNA: TGCGCCAGCATAAAGGTTCCGGAGGGGACCCTCTCCTACAATGAGCAGTTCTTC. Looking up the rest from reference TRBV5-1 and TRBJ2-1 gives the full variable domain: KAGVTQTPRYLIKTRGQQVTLSCSPISGHRSVSWYQQTPGQGLQFLFEYFSETQRNKGNFPGRFSGRQFSNSRSEMNVSTLELGDSALYLCASIKVPEGTLSYNEQFFGPGTRLTVL.

This clonotype has more than one count but fewer than ten. V and J are TRBV4-1 and TRBJ2-2; the D is unclear. Germline CDR1 reads MGHRA; CDR2 reads YSYEKL. V lost 3 bases and J 2 bases, leaving 10 bases between the germline ends. The CDR3 consists of 15 residues. The CDR3 nucleotides read TGCGCCAGCAGCCAGGTTGGCCGTAACACCGGGGAGCTGTTTTTT. Translating gives CASSQVGRNTGELFF.

The chain has TRBV7-2 and TRBJ1-5, with 7 nucleotides matching TRBD1. The CDR3 is made up of 12 amino acids. Germline CDR1 reads SGHTA; CDR2 reads FQGNSA. Germline trimming cut 5 bases from V and 6 bases from J; bases unmatched to any gene: 1. This chain's CDR3 is CASSRDSQPQHF. The DNA for the CDR3 is TGTGCCAGCAGCCGGGACAGTCAGCCCCAGCATTTT.

This chain links TRBV7-6 with TRBJ1-4, with D perhaps TRBD1 (6 bases). Between the trimmed V and J ends, which lost 6 bases and 7 bases, there was a span of 18 bases. The CDR3 loop spans 15 amino acids. Germline V gene lookup returns CDR1 SGHVS and CDR2 FNYEAQ. CDR3 in amino acids: CASSTRLGTLEKLFF. The CDR3, as DNA: TGTGCCAGCAGTACCAGGCTAGGGACACTTGAAAAACTGTTTTTT.